What follows are 8 T cell receptor beta chains derived from one specimen sequenced in a study of blood T cell dynamics during melanoma immunotherapy. Using immunoSEQ multiplex PCR, the repertoire was profiled, and TCRdb retains in-frame clones only, with some absent. The table records around 20,000 clones, 87% of them present only once. Time point here: week 3, after first cycle of checkpoint inhibitor. The sample in question was blood, obtained from a patient treated with checkpoint blockade. The receptors come from a human donor with melanoma.

The V and J genes are TRBV6-6 and TRBJ1-4; D is uncertain. V was shortened by 4 bases and J by 8 bases, with 14 bases between the two germline ends. Germline-derived CDR1 and CDR2 are MNHNY and SVGAGI (reference sequence). The CDR3 length is 14 residues. CDR3 in DNA: TGTGCCAGCAGTTTTACCCCGTCGGAGGAAAAACTGTTTTTT. This gives the protein CASSFTPSEEKLFF.

This clone has just one count. The genes are TRBV7-2 and TRBJ2-1; 8 bases fit TRBD1. Trimming at V came to 6 bases and at J to 1 base, leaving 5 bases not matched to a gene. The CDR3 is 15 residues long. Germline V CDR1 and CDR2: SGHTA, FQGNSA. The CDR3 sequence: CASSFGQGSYNEQFF. DNA of the CDR3: TGTGCCAGCAGTTTCGGACAGGGATCCTACAATGAGCAGTTCTTC.

The count of this clone is one. V is TRBV6-5 and J is TRBJ1-2, with 8 bases aligning to TRBD1. The CDR3 has 13 residues. CDR1 and CDR2 (germline): MNHEY, SVGAGI. The V segment lost 6 bases and the J segment 8 bases; nucleotides outside the gene matches: 8. The CDR3 nucleotides are TGTGCCAGCAGGGTCGACAGGGGCGACGGCTACACCTTC. Translated, it gives CASRVDRGDGYTF.

This clone was counted a single time. The genes are TRBV5-6 and TRBJ2-3, with D possibly TRBD1 on 6 matching bases. This CDR3 has 15 amino acids. Germline CDR1 reads SGHDT; CDR2 reads YYEEEE. Trimming stripped 2 bases from V and 4 bases from J, with 14 bases between. CDR3 DNA: TGTGCCAGCAGCTTAGTAGGCCCAGGGGCAGATACGCAGTATTTT. Translating gives CASSLVGPGADTQYF. The full variable domain, in which reference TRBV5-6 and TRBJ2-3 provide the parts outside the CDR3, is DAGVTQSPTHLIKTRGQQVTLRCSPKSGHDTVSWYQQALGQGPQFIFQYYEEEERQRGNFPDRFSGHQFPNYSSELNVNALLLGDSALYLCASSLVGPGADTQYFGPGTRLTVL.

The rearrangement joins TRBV6-4 to TRBJ2-1; TRBD2 matches 7 bases. Per the germline V gene, CDR1 is MRHNA and CDR2 is SNTAGT. The CDR3 has 15 amino acids. Germline trimming cut 5 bases from V and 3 bases from J; bases unmatched to any gene: 7. The CDR3 region has the DNA TGTGCCAGCAGTCCACGCGGGAGTAACTACAATGAGCAGTTCTTC. This codes for CASSPRGSNYNEQFF.

V gene TRBV29-1 combines with J gene TRBJ2-2, with D tentatively TRBD2 (6 bases). Trimming cost V 7 bases and J 7 bases, with 19 bases left between them. The CDR3 length is 14 residues. Germline CDR1 SQVTM, CDR2 ANQGSEA. The CDR3 DNA reads as TGCAGCGCCAGGGAGGCTTTTGACAGCGGGGAGCTGTTTTTT. Encoded protein: CSAREAFDSGELFF.

The chain is built from TRBV7-2 and TRBJ1-1; D possibly corresponds to TRBD1 (5 bases). From germline, CDR1 is SGHTA and CDR2 FQGNSA. The V gene lost 1 base and the J gene lost 5 bases, with 8 bases spanning the gap. The CDR3 covers 13 residues. CDR3 nucleotide sequence: TGTGCCAGCAGCTTAGTAGGGGTGACTGAAGCTTTCTTT. Translated: CASSLVGVTEAFF.

The J gene is TRBJ2-7, the V gene TRBV10-3; no firm D call. The CDR3 consists of 15 residues. In germline, CDR1 is ENHRY, CDR2 SYGVKD. With 6 bases removed from V and 0 bases from J, the gap between germline ends came to 15 bases. The CDR3 loop is CAIRNRTVSSYEQYF. The DNA of the CDR3 is TGTGCCATCAGGAACCGGACGGTGAGCTCCTACGAGCAGTACTTC.